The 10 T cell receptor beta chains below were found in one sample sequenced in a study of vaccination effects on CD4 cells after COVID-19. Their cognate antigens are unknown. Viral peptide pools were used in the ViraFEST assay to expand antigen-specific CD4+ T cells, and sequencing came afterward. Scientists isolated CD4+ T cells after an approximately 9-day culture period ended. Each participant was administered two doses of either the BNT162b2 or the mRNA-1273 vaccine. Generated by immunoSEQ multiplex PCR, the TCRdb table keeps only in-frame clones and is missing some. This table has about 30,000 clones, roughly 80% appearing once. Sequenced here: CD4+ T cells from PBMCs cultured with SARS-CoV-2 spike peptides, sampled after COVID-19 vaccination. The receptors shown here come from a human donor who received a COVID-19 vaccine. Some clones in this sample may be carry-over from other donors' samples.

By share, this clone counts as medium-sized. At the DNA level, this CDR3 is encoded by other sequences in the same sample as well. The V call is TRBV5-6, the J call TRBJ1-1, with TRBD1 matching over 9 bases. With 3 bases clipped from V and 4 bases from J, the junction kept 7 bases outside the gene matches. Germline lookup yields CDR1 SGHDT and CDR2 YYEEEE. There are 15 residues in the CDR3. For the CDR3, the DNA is TGTGCCAGCAGCTCGGGGGGACAGGGTGGCACTGAAGCTTTCTTT. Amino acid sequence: CASSSGGQGGTEAFF.

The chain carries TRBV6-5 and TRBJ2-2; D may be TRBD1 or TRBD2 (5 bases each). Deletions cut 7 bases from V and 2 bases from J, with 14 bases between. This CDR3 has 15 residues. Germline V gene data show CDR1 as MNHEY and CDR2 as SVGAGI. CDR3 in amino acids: CASILGPFNTGELFF. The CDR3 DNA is TGTGCCAGCATATTGGGACCCTTCAACACCGGGGAGCTGTTTTTT.

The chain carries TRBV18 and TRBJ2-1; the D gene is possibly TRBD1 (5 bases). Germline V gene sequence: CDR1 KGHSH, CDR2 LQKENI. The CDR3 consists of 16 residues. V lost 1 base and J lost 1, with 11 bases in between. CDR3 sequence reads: CASSPRGGRSYNEQFF. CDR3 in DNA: TGTGCCAGCTCACCACGGGGCGGACGGTCCTACAATGAGCAGTTCTTC.

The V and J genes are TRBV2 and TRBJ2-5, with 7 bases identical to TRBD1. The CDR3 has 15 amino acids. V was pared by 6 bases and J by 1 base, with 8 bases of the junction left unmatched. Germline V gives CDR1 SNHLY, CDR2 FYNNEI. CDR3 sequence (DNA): TGTGCCAGCAGGGAGACAGGGATGGTCCAAGAGACCCAGTACTTC. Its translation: CASRETGMVQETQYF.

This chain's CDR3 is CASSADSGGAGQPQHF. DNA for the CDR3: TGTGCCAGCAGCGCTGACTCGGGGGGCGCGGGTCAGCCCCAGCATTTT. V gene TRBV2 combines with J gene TRBJ1-5; TRBD1 is a possible D gene (6 bases). In germline, CDR1 is SNHLY, CDR2 FYNNEI. The V and J ends lost 6 bases and 6 bases respectively, with 21 bases between them. CDR3 length: 16 amino acids.

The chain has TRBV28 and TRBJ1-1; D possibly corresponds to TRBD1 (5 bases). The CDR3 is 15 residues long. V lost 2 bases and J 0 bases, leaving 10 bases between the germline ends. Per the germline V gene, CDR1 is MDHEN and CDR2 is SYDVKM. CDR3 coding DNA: TGTGCCAGCAGTTTAGGGGCTCGGCTGAACACTGAAGCTTTCTTT. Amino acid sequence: CASSLGARLNTEAFF.

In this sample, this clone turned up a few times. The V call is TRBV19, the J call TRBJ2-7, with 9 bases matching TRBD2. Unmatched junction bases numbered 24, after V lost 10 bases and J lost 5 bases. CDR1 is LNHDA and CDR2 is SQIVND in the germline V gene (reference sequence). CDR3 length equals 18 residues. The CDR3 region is CANRGKQAGGRVKNEQYV. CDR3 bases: TGTGCCAACCGGGGGAAGCAAGCGGGGGGCCGTGTTAAAAACGAGCAGTACGTC.

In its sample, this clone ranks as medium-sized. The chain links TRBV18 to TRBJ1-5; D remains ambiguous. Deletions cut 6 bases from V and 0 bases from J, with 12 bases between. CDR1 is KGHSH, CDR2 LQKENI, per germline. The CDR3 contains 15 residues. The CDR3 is CASSRGSNSNQPQHF. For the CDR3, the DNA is TGTGCCAGCTCTCGCGGCAGCAATAGCAATCAGCCCCAGCATTTT.

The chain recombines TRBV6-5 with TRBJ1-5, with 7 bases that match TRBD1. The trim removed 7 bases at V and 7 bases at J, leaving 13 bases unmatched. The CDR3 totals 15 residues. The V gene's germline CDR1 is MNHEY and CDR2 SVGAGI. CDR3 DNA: TGTGCCAGCATCAGGACGGGCCAGGGGGTGCAGCCCCAGCATTTT. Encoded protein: CASIRTGQGVQPQHF.

CDR3 DNA: TGTGCCATCAGTGATACAGGGAGGTCGGAGACCCAGTACTTC. Its translation: CAISDTGRSETQYF. The gene calls are TRBV10-3 and TRBJ2-5; D tentatively reads TRBD1 or TRBD2 (6 bases each). Trimming removed 3 bases at V and 5 bases at J, with 13 bases between. There are 14 residues in the CDR3. The V gene's germline CDR1 is ENHRY and CDR2 SYGVKD.